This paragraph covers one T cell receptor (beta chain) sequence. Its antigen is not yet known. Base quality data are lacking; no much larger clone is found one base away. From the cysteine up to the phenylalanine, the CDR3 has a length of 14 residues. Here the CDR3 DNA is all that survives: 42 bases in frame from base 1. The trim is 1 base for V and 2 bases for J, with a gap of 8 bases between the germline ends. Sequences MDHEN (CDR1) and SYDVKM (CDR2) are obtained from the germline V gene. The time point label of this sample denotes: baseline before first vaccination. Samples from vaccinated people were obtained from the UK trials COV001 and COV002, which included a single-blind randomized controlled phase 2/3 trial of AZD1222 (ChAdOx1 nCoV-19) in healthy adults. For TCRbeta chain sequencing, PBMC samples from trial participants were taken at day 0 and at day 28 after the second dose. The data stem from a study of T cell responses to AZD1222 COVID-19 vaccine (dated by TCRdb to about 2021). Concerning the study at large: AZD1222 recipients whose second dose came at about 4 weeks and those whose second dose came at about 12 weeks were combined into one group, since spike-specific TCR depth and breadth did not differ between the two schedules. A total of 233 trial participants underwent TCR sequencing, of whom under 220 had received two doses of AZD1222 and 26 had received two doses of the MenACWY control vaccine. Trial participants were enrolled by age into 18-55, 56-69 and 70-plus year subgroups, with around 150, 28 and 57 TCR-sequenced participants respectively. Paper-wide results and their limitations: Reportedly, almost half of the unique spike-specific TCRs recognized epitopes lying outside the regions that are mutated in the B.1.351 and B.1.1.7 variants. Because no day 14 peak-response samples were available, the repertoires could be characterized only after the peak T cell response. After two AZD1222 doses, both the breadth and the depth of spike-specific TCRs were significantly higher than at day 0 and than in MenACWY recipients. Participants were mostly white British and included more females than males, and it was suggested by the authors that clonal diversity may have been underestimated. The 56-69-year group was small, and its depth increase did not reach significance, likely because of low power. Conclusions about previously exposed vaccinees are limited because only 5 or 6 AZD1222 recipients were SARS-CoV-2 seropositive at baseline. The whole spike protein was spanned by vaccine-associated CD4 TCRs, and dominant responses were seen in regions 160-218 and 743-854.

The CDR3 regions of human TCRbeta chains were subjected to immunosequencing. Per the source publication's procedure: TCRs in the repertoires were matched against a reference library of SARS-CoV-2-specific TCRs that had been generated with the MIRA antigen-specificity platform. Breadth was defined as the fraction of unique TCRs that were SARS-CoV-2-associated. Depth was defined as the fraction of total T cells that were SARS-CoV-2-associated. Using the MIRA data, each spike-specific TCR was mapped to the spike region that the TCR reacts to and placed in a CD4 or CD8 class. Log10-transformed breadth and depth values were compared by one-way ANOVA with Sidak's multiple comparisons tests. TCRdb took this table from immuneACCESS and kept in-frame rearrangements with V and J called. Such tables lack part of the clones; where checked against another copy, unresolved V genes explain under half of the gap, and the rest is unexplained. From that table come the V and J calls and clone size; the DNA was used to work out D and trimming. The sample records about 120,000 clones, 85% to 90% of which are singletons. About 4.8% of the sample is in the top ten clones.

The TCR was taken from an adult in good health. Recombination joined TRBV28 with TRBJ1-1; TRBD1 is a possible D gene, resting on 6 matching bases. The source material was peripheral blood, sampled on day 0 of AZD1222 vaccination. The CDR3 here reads CASSLLGTNTEAFF. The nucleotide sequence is TGTGCCAGCAGTTTATTGGGGACAAACACTGAAGCTTTCTTT.